Here is one T cell receptor beta chain with its context. CDR3 length: 16 residues. Germline loops: CDR1 MGHRA, CDR2 YSYEKL. V lost 4 bases, J lost 0 bases, and 14 bases lay in between. This specimen comes from a study of T-cell reconstitution after alpha-beta-depleted transplantation in children. A library of TCRbeta sequences, prepared with unique molecular identifiers, was generated. Each CDR3 protein gets one entry after TCRdb re-called the PCR reads with MiXCR. The repertoire includes about 72,000 distinct CDR3 sequences, around 7.9% of them detected once, and around 2.5% sits in the top ten. The sequence was collected from a human donor who donated a stem cell graft to a child with acute lymphoblastic leukemia. The sample in question was PBMCs from the stem cell graft donor, obtained from the stem cell graft. This rearrangement joins TRBV4-1 to TRBJ2-3; D unclear. In DNA, the CDR3 is TGCGCCAGCAGCCCCAGACCTGCCCGAAGCACAGATACGCAGTATTTT. It translates to CASSPRPARSTDTQYF.